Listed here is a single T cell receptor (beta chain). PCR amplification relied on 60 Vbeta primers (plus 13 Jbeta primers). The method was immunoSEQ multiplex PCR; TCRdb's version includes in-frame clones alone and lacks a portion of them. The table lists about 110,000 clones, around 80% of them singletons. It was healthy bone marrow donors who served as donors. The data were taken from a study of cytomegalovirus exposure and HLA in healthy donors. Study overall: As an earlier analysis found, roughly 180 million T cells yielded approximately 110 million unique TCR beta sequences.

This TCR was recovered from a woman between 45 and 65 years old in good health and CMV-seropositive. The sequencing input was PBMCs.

Written as DNA, the CDR3 is TGTGCCAGCAGTGTCTCGGATACGCAGTATTTT. This encodes CASSVSDTQYF. The chain uses TRBV6-1 and TRBJ2-3; D gene uncertain. The CDR3 length is 11 residues. CDR1 and CDR2 from the germline V gene are MNHNS and SASEGT. Trimming cost V 4 bases and J 6 bases, with 5 bases left between them.